The 24 T cell receptor beta chains reported below all come from one sample, sequenced in a study of molecular identifiers for immune sequencing clone quantification. TCRdb fed the PCR reads into MiXCR, producing one record per CDR3 protein. Of 600,000 to 650,000 distinct CDR3 sequences in the sample, 15% to 20% are singletons; the top ten hold roughly 0.83%. The sequencing input was naive CD8+ T cells from blood, with Jurkat cell RNA spiked in. Regarding subset: FACS-sorted CD8+CD4-CCR7+CD45RA+ naive T cells. Receptors were obtained from a human donor in good health. Some libraries in this study had Jurkat cell RNA spiked in.

This clonotype was counted between two and nine times. CDR3 in amino acids: CASSAPGRSEQYF. The CDR3, as DNA: TGTGCCAGCAGTGCCCCCGGGAGAAGCGAGCAGTACTTC. The rearrangement uses TRBV2 and TRBJ2-7; perhaps TRBD2 as D (6 bases). The V end lost 4 bases, the J end lost 6 bases, and 13 bases lay between the germline ends. The CDR3 extends over 13 amino acids. The germline CDR1 and CDR2 sequences are SNHLY and FYNNEI.

This clonotype was counted ten times or more. The V call is TRBV6-2 or TRBV6-3, the J call TRBJ2-7, with 8 bases that match TRBD1. From germline, CDR1 is MNHEY and CDR2 SVGEGT. Unmatched junction bases numbered 3, after V lost 5 bases and J lost 3 bases. This CDR3 spans 13 amino acids. This CDR3 reads CASSRQGFYEQYF. CDR3 in DNA: TGTGCCAGCAGTAGACAGGGGTTCTACGAGCAGTACTTC.

The CDR3 reads CSARDPTEGTYEQYF. CDR3 nucleotides: TGCAGTGCTAGAGATCCGACGGAGGGCACCTACGAGCAGTACTTC. The chain combines TRBV20-1 with TRBJ2-7; weak D call: TRBD2 (6 bases). The CDR3 is 15 amino acids. Trimming removed 0 bases at V and 2 bases at J, with 14 bases between. The germline V gene encodes CDR1 DFQATT and CDR2 SNEGSKA (reference sequence).

The sample holds many counts of this clonotype. This chain uses TRBV11-2 with TRBJ1-1; D unresolved. The germline V gene encodes CDR1 SGHAT and CDR2 FQNNGV. CDR3 size: 13 residues. V was cut by 5 bases and J by 7 bases, with 14 bases left in between. This CDR3 is CASSPQIGYEAFF. Written as DNA, the CDR3 is TGTGCCAGCAGCCCTCAGATTGGATATGAAGCTTTCTTT.

The chain uses TRBV6-2 or TRBV6-3 and TRBJ2-7, with TRBD1 matching 10 bases. The CDR3 extends over 15 amino acids. The germline CDR1 and CDR2 sequences are MNHEY and SVGEGT. V trimming: 7 bases; J trimming: 5 bases; junction bases outside the gene matches: 11. The CDR3 nucleotides are TGTGCCAGCATGGACCCCGGGACAGGGGTCCACGAGCAGTACTTC. This codes for CASMDPGTGVHEQYF.

This clonotype was found many times. The V gene is TRBV6-5, the J gene TRBJ2-3, with a weak D call TRBD1 (6 bases). The CDR3 contains 15 residues. V lost 5 bases and J 2 bases, leaving 14 bases between the germline ends. From germline, CDR1 is MNHEY and CDR2 SVGAGI. The CDR3 nucleotides read TGTGCCAGCAGTGTGCGACAGGCCTACACAGATACGCAGTATTTT. Translated: CASSVRQAYTDTQYF.

This clonotype was observed a handful of times. A read error may be the cause here, since a much bigger clone is one base away. The gene calls are TRBV4-3 and TRBJ1-4; tentative D call: TRBD1 (6 bases). The germline gives CDR1 LGHNA, CDR2 YSLEER. The CDR3 has 16 amino acids. The CDR3 spells CASSQDRTATNGKLFF. The CDR3 nucleotides are TGCGCCAGCAGCCAAGATCGGACAGCAACTAATGGAAAACTGTTTTTT.

This clonotype has at least ten counts. The chain combines TRBV4-1 with TRBJ1-1; D might be TRBD1 (5 bases). V lost 0 bases and J lost 5, with 10 bases in between. Looked up from germline, CDR1 is MGHRA and CDR2 is YSYEKL. The CDR3 runs to 14 residues. DNA of the CDR3: TGCGCCAGCAGCCAAGAATGGGGCCTGACTGAAGCTTTCTTT. This gives the protein CASSQEWGLTEAFF.

On this clonotype itself: It may be a read error: a sequence one base away is much more abundant. The V call is TRBV12-3 or TRBV12-4, the J call TRBJ2-5; tentatively, D is TRBD1 or TRBD2 (5 bases each). The CDR3 loop spans 14 amino acids. The V gene lost 6 bases and the J gene lost 4 bases, with 15 bases spanning the gap. The CDR3 bases are TGTGCCAGCAGCCAGACCGGGGCACCAGAGACCCAGTACTTC. Translated, it gives CASSQTGAPETQYF.

This clonotype has a handful of counts. The chain recombines TRBV27 with TRBJ2-2; either TRBD1 or TRBD2 may fit D (5 bases each). The CDR3 contains 16 residues. CDR1 and CDR2 from the germline V gene are MNHEY and SMNVEV (reference sequence). The V and J ends lost 1 base and 0 bases respectively, with 9 bases between them. CDR3 in DNA: TGTGCCAGCAGTTTATGGGACCCCACGAACACCGGGGAGCTGTTTTTT. This sequence encodes CASSLWDPTNTGELFF.

A word on this clonotype: A much larger clone differs from this one at a single base, so this may be a read error. The genes are TRBV18 and TRBJ1-2; D remains ambiguous. The CDR3 has 14 residues. Germline V gene lookup returns CDR1 KGHSH and CDR2 LQKENI. V was trimmed by 0 bases and J by 4 bases, leaving 9 bases between them. In DNA form, the CDR3 reads TGTGCCAGCTCACCACCGGACGGATGCTATGGCTACACCTTC. Translated, it gives CASSPPDGCYGYTF.

The CDR3 region has the DNA TGCGCCAGCAGCCCAAACCTCCTGGGCACCGGGGAGCTGTTTTTT. Encoded protein: CASSPNLLGTGELFF. This chain joins TRBV5-1 and TRBJ2-2; no definite D call. Germline V gene sequence: CDR1 SGHRS, CDR2 YFSETQ. This CDR3 comprises 15 residues. The V end was cut by 4 bases, the J end by 4 bases, with 14 bases between.

This clonotype was detected many times. The CDR3 region is CSVLGLAGGPGELFF. DNA for the CDR3: TGCAGCGTCCTTGGACTAGCGGGAGGGCCCGGGGAGCTGTTTTTT. The rearrangement links TRBV29-1 to TRBJ2-2; TRBD2 agrees at 15 bases. The junction had 5 bases not matched to a gene; V was cut back by 6 bases and J by 6 bases. Germline CDR1 reads SQVTM; CDR2 reads ANQGSEA. This CDR3 is 15 amino acids long.

Ten or more counts support this clonotype. The CDR3 DNA follows: TGTGCCAGTAGTATAGGATCAATACAGGGAAAAGAGACCCAGTACTTC. Translation: CASSIGSIQGKETQYF. The chain couples TRBV19 to TRBJ2-5; possibly TRBD1 for D (6 bases). V was shortened by 1 base and J by 3 bases, with 15 bases between the two germline ends. Germline CDR1 and CDR2: LNHDA and SQIVND (reference sequence). The CDR3 length is 16 residues.

The chain links TRBV6-1 to TRBJ2-2; possible D gene TRBD1, 5 bases. The V gene's germline CDR1 is MNHNS and CDR2 SASEGT. The germline V and J ends were trimmed by 2 bases and 3 bases, with 10 bases remaining between them. The CDR3 totals 15 residues. The CDR3 nucleotides read TGTGCCAGCAGTGAATGGTTAGGGGACACCGGGGAGCTGTTTTTT. Translated: CASSEWLGDTGELFF.

This clonotype appeared a single time. This clone may be a read error of a much larger clone one base away. The chain employs TRBV27 and TRBJ1-1, with 7 bases aligning to TRBD1. From germline, CDR1 is MNHEY and CDR2 SMNVEV (reference sequence). This CDR3 has 13 residues. The CDR3, as DNA: TGTGCCGGCAGTTTACTGGGACAGTCTGAAGCTTTCTTT. It translates to CAGSLLGQSEAFF.

This clonotype was found many times. The genes are TRBV27 and TRBJ1-1, with TRBD1 as a possible D gene (6 bases). V was cut by 9 bases and J by 5 bases, with 16 bases left in between. CDR1 is MNHEY and CDR2 is SMNVEV in the germline V gene (reference sequence). The CDR3 covers 13 residues. The CDR3 spells CASSPGGGTEAFF. CDR3 DNA sequence: TGTGCCAGTAGTCCCGGAGGGGGGACTGAAGCTTTCTTT.

This clonotype was observed at least ten times. The chain recombines TRBV29-1 with TRBJ2-3, with D possibly being TRBD2 (5 bases). Trimming left V 4 bases short and J 6 bases short, with 8 bases between. The CDR3 spans 11 residues. From germline, CDR1 is SQVTM and CDR2 ANQGSEA. In nucleotides, the CDR3 is TGCAGCGTTGGAGGGTTTGATACGCAGTATTTT. Translating it yields CSVGGFDTQYF.

In this sample, this clonotype turned up many times. The V and J genes are TRBV11-2 and TRBJ2-1, with 12 bases fitting TRBD2. Germline V CDR1 and CDR2: SGHAT, FQNNGV. Trimming removed 5 bases from V and 6 bases from J; junction bases left unmatched: 5. This CDR3 spans 15 amino acids. CDR3 DNA sequence: TGTGCCAGCAGCCCACCTAGCGGGGGGGCCAATGAGCAGTTCTTC. Amino acids: CASSPPSGGANEQFF.

As to this clonotype: A much larger clone sits a single nucleotide away, making a read error possible. Without the conserved terminal phenylalanine or tryptophan, this CDR3 likely stems from a read error. The V and J genes are TRBV11-2 and TRBJ2-7, with unresolved D. The CDR3 sequence is 13 residues long. Per germline, CDR1 SGHAT and CDR2 FQNNGV. V was pared by 2 bases and J by 7 bases, with 12 bases between. DNA of the CDR3: TGTGCCAGCAGCTTAACACGGCACGGTGAGCAGTACTCC. Translating it yields CASSLTRHGEQYS.

The chain links TRBV6-5 to TRBJ2-2; TRBD1 aligns across 9 bases. From germline, CDR1 is MNHEY and CDR2 SVGAGI. After removal of 7 bases from V and 6 bases from J, the junction contained 6 bases not matched to a gene. The CDR3 spans 14 residues. The CDR3 here is CASTRDRVAGELFF. The DNA for the CDR3 is TGTGCCAGCACCCGGGACAGGGTGGCCGGGGAGCTGTTTTTT.

This clonotype was seen many times. An end of the junction differs from the germline gene, which may be a read error. V and J are TRBV2 and TRBJ1-1; unclear D gene. CDR1 SNHLY and CDR2 FYNNEI come from the germline V gene. The CDR3 is 15 residues long. CDR3 sequence (DNA): TGTGCCAGCAGGGAAGGGTCCAGCATCAGCACTGAAGCTTTCTTT. Translation: CASREGSSISTEAFF.

The V and J genes are TRBV19 and TRBJ2-2; maybe TRBD1 (5 bases). The CDR3 totals 13 residues. The germline V gene has CDR1 LNHDA and CDR2 SQIVND (reference sequence). The V end was cut by 3 bases, the J end by 6 bases, with 8 bases between. CDR3 coding DNA: TGTGCCAGTAGTATCTCAGGGTCCGGGGAGCTGTTTTTT. Translating it yields CASSISGSGELFF.

This clonotype was seen repeatedly, ten times or more. This chain joins TRBV28 and TRBJ2-5; no firm D call. Deletions cut 3 bases from V and 4 bases from J, with 6 bases between. Germline values: CDR1 MDHEN, CDR2 SYDVKM. This CDR3 is 12 amino acids long. CDR3 sequence reads: CASSFDVETQYF. The DNA for the CDR3 is TGTGCCAGCAGTTTTGACGTAGAGACCCAGTACTTC.